Here is one T cell receptor (beta chain) with its context. Profiled with immunoSEQ multiplex PCR; TCRdb holds only in-frame clones, not every one. This sample carries under 140,000 clones, approximately 68% of them seen once, and the ten largest clones take roughly 7.5%. The data derive from a study of blood T cell repertoires in COVID-19. Study at large: The samples span acute and convalescent COVID-19 from the United States, Italy and Spain. T cells, B-cell-depleted T cells, or PBMCs provided the cDNA or gDNA that served as material.

After removal of 6 bases from V and 6 bases from J, the junction contained 7 bases not matched to a gene. The CDR3 consists of 15 residues. Germline-derived CDR1 and CDR2 are SEHNR and FQNEAQ (reference sequence). Sequences were obtained from peripheral blood. The sequence was obtained from a woman aged 55-69 years with acute or convalescent COVID-19. This rearrangement joins TRBV7-9 to TRBJ1-6, with 8 bases matching TRBD1. The CDR3 here is CASRSGQGGNSPLHF. The CDR3 DNA reads TGTGCCAGCAGAAGTGGACAGGGCGGTAATTCACCCCTCCACTTT.